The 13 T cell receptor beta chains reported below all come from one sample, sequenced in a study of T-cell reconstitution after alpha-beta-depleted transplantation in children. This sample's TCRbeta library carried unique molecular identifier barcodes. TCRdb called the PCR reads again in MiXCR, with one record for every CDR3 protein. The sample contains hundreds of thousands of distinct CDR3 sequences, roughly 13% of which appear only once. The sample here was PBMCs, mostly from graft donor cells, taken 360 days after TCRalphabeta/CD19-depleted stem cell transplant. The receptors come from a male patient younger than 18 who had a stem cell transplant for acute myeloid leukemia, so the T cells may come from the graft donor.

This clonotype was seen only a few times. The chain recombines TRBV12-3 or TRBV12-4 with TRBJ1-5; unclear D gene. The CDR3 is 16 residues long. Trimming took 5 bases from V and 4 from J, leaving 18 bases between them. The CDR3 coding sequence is TGTGCCAGCAGTGCGTACGAAAGGCCCCTAAATCAGCCCCAGCATTTT. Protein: CASSAYERPLNQPQHF.

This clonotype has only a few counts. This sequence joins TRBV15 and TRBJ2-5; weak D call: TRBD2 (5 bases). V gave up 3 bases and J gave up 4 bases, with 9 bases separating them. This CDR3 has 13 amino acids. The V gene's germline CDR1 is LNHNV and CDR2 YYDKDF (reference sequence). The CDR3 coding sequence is TGTGCCACCAGCAGCGGAGCGGTAGAGACCCAGTACTTC. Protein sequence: CATSSGAVETQYF.

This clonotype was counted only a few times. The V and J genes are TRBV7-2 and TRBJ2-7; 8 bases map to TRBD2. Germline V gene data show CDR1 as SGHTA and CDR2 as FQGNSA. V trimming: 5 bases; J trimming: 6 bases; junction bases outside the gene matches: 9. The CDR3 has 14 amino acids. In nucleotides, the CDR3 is TGTGCCAGCAGCATACCAAAAGGGACTAGCGAGCAGTACTTC. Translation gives CASSIPKGTSEQYF.

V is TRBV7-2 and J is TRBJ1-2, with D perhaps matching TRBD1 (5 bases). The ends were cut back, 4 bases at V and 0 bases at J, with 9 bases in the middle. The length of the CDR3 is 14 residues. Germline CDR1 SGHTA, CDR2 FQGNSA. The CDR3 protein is CASSYRGSNYGYTF. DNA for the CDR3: TGTGCCAGCAGCTATCGGGGCTCTAACTATGGCTACACCTTC.

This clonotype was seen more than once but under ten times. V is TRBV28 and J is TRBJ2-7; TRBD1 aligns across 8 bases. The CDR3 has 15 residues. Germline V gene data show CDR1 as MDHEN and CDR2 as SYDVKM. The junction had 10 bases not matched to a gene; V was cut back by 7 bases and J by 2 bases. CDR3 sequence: CASILRTGIAYEQYF. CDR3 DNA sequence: TGTGCCAGCATCCTACGGACAGGGATAGCCTACGAGCAGTACTTC.

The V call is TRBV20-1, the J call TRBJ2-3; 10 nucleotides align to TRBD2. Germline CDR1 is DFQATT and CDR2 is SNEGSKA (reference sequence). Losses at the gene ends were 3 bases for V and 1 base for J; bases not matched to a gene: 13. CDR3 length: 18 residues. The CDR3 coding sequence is TGCAGTGCTAGTGGGGAGGGAGCGGGAGGGCCGGGCACAGATACGCAGTATTTT. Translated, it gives CSASGEGAGGPGTDTQYF.

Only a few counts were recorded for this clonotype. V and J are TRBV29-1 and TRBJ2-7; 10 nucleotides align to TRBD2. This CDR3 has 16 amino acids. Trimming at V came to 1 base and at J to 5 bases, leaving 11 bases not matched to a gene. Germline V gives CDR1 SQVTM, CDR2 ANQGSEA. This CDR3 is CSVEGYLSGRSHEQYF. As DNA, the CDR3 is TGCAGCGTTGAAGGTTATCTTAGCGGGAGGTCCCACGAGCAGTACTTC.

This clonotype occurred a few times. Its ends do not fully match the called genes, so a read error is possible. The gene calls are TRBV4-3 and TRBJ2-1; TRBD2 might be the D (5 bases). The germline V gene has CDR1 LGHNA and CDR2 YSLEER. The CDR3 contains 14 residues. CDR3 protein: CASSQGIARPMLLF. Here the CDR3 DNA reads TGCGCCAGCAGCCAAGGTATAGCGCGGCCAATGCTGCTCTTC.

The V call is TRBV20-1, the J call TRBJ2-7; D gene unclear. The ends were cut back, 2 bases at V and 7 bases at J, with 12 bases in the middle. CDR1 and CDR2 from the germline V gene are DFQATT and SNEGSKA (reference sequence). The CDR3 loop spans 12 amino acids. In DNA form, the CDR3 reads TGCAGTGCTAGACAGATCCCTAGGGAGCAGTACTTC. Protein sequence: CSARQIPREQYF.

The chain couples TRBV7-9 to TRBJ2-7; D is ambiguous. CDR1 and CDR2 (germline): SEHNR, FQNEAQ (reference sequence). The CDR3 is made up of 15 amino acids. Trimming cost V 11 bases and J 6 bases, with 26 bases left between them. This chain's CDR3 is CASVGPRVKSVEQYF. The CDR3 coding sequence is TGTGCCTCTGTGGGCCCTCGGGTTAAGTCAGTCGAGCAGTACTTC.

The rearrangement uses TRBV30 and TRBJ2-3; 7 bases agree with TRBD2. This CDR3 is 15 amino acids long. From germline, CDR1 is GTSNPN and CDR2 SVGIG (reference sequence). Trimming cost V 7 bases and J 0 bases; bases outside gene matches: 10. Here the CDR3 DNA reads TGTGCCTCCCGGATGGGGGGGAGTAGCACAGATACGCAGTATTTT. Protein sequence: CASRMGGSSTDTQYF.

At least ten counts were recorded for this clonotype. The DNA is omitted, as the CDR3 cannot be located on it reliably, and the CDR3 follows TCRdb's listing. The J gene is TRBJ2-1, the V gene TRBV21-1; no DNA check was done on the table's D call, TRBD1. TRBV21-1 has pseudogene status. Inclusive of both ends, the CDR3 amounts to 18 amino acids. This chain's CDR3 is CASSKALFGTGSYNEQFF.

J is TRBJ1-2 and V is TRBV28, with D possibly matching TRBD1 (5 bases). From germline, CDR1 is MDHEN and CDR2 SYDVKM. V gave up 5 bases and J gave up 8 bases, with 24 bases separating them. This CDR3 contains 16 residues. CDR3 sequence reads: CASSRFAEGRKRGYTF. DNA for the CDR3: TGTGCCAGCAGTCGCTTCGCTGAGGGGCGAAAGAGAGGCTACACCTTC.